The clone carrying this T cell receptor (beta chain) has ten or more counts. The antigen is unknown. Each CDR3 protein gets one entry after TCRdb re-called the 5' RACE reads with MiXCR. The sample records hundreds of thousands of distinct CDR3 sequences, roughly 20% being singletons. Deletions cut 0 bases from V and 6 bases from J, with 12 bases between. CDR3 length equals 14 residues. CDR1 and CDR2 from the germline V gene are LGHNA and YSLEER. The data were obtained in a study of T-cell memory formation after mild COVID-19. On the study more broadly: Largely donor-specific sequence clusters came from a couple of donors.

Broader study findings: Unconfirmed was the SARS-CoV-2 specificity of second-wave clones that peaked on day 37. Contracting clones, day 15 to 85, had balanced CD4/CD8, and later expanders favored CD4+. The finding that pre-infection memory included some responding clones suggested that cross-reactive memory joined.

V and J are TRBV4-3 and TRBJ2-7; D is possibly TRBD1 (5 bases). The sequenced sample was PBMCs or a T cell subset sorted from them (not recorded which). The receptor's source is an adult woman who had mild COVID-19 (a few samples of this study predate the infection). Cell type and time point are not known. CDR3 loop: CASSQDSRVSEQYF. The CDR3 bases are TGCGCCAGCAGCCAAGATTCCAGGGTCAGCGAGCAGTACTTC.